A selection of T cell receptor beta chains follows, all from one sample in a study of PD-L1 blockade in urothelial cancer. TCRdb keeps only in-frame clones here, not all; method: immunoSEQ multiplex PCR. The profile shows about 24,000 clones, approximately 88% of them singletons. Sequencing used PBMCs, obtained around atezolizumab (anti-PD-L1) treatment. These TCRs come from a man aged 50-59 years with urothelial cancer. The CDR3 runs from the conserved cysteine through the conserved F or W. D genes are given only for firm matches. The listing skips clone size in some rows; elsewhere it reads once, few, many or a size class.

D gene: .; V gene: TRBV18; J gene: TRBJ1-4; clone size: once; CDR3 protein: CASSQQGREKLFF; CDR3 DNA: TGTGCCAGCTCACAACAGGGACGGGAAAAACTGTTTTTT
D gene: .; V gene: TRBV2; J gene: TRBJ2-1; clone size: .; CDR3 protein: CASSQTVSSYNEQFF; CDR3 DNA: TGTGCCAGCAGTCAGACAGTGAGCTCCTACAATGAGCAGTTCTTC
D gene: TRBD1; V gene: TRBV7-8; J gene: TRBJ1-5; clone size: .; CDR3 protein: CASSITGGLGNQPQHF; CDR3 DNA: TGTGCCAGCAGCATAACAGGGGGCTTGGGTAATCAGCCCCAGCATTTT
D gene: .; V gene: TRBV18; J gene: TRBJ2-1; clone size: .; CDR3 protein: CASSPIPALYNEQFF; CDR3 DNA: TGTGCCAGCTCACCAATTCCAGCGCTGTACAATGAGCAGTTCTTC
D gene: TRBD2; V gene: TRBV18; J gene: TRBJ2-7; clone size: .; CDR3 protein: CASSPSAGVYEQYF; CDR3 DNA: TGTGCCAGCTCACCATCAGCGGGAGTCTACGAGCAGTACTTC
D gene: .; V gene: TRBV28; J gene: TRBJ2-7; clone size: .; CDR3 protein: CASSFPVDSAYEQYF; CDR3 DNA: TGTGCCAGCAGTTTCCCGGTGGACTCGGCCTACGAGCAGTACTTC
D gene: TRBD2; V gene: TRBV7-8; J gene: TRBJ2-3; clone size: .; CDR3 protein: CASSFGGRATLTDTQYF; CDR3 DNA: TGTGCCAGCAGCTTTGGCGGGAGGGCTACCCTCACAGATACGCAGTATTTT
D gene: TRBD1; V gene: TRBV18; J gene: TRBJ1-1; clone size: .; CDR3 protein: CASSRTGALAEAFF; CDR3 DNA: TGTGCCAGCTCACGAACAGGGGCCCTCGCTGAAGCTTTCTTT
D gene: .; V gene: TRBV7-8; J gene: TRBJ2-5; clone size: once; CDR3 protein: CASSLRAGLGETQYF; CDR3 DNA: TGTGCCAGCAGCTTACGGGCAGGGCTGGGGGAGACCCAGTACTTC
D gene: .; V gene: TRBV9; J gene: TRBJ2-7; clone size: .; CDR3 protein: CASSVGPATSGYEQYF; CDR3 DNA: TGTGCCAGCAGCGTAGGACCGGCTACTTCGGGCTACGAGCAGTACTTC
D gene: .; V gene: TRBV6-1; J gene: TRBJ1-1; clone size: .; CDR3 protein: CASSLLVNTEAFF; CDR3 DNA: TGTGCCAGCTCACTCTTAGTGAACACTGAAGCTTTCTTT
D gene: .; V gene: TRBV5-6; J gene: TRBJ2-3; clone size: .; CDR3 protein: CASSLEGASTDTQYF; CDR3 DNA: TGTGCCAGCAGCTTGGAAGGGGCTAGCACAGATACGCAGTATTTT
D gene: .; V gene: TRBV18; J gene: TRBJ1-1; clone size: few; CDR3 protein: CASSPLPLQGGSALNTEAFF; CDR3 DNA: TGTGCCAGCTCACCACTCCCTCTTCAGGGAGGGTCGGCATTGAACACTGAAGCTTTCTTT
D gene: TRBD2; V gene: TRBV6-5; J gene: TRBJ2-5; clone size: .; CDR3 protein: CASTPAGEKETQYF; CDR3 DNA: TGTGCCAGCACCCCGGCGGGAGAAAAAGAGACCCAGTACTTC
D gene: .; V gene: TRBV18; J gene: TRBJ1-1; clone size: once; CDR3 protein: CASSPPTGVNTEAFF; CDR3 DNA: TGTGCCAGCTCACCCCCGACGGGAGTGAACACTGAAGCTTTCTTT
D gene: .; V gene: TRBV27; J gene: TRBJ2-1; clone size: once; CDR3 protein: CASSLVGAGYNEQFF; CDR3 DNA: TGTGCCAGCAGTTTAGTGGGGGCCGGGTACAATGAGCAGTTCTTC
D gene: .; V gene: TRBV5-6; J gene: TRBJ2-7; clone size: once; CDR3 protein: CASSLLAAGGQYF; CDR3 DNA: TGTGCCAGCAGCTTGCTTGCAGCCGGAGGGCAGTACTTC
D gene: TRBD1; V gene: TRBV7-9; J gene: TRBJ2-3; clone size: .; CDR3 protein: CASSKEQGAGDTQYF; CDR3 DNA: TGTGCCAGCAGCAAGGAACAGGGGGCGGGTGATACGCAGTATTTT
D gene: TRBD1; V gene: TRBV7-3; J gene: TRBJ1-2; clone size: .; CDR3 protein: CASSPGQGVTYGYTF; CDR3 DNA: TGTGCCAGCAGCCCTGGACAGGGCGTAACCTATGGCTACACCTTC
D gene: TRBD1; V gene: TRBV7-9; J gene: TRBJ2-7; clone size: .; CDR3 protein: CASSLLGQGTGEQYF; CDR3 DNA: TGTGCCAGCAGCCTCTTGGGACAGGGGACGGGGGAGCAGTACTTC
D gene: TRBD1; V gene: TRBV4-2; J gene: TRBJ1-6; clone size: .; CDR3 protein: CASSQDFAGGANSPLHF; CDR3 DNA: TGTGCCAGCAGCCAAGATTTCGCAGGGGGCGCGAATTCACCCCTCCACTTT
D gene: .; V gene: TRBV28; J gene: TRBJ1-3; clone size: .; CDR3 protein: CASSWTASGNTIYF; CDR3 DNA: TGTGCCAGCAGTTGGACTGCTTCTGGAAACACCATATATTTT
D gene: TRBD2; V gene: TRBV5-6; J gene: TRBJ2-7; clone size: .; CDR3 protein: CASSLGGTSSGEQYF; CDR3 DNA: TGTGCCAGCAGCTTGGGTGGGACTAGTTCGGGGGAGCAGTACTTC
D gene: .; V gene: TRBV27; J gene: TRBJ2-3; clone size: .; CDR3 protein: CASSSSYTDTQYF; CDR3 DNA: TGTGCCAGCAGCTCCTCCTACACAGATACGCAGTATTTT
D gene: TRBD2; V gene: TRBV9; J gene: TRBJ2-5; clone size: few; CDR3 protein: CASSAHQTSGETQYF; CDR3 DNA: TGTGCCAGCAGCGCCCACCAGACTAGCGGGGAGACCCAGTACTTC
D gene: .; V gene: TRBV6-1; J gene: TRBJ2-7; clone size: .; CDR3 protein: CASSGTRGPYEQYF; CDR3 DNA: TGTGCCAGCAGCGGGACGCGGGGGCCCTACGAGCAGTACTTC
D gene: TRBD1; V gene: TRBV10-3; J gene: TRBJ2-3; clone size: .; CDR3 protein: CAISEFAGTGGADTQYF; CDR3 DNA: TGTGCCATCAGTGAGTTCGCTGGGACAGGGGGCGCAGATACGCAGTATTTT
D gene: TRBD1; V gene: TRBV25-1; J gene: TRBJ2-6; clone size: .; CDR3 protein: CASRGQGAIGANVLTF; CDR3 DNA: TGTGCCAGCAGAGGACAGGGGGCTATCGGGGCCAACGTCCTGACTTTC
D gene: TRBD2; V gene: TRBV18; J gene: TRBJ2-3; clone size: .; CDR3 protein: CASSGLAGEDTQYF; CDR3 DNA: TGTGCCAGCTCTGGACTAGCGGGAGAAGATACGCAGTATTTT
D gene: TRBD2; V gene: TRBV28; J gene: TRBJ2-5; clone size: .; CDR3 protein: CASRKGLAGVGTQYF; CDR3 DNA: TGTGCCAGCAGGAAGGGACTAGCGGGAGTAGGGACCCAGTACTTC
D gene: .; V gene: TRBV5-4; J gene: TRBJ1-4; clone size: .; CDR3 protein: CASRTDIFNEKLFF; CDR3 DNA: TGTGCCAGCAGAACGGACATCTTTAATGAAAAACTGTTTTTT
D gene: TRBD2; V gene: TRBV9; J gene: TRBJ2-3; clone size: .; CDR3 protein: CASSVAAGEDTQYF; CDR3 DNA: TGTGCCAGCAGCGTAGCAGCGGGGGAGGATACGCAGTATTTT
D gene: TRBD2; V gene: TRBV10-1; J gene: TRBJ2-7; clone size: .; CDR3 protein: CASSDFAGRSGGPAYEQYF; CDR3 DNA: TGCGCCAGCAGTGATTTTGCGGGAAGAAGCGGGGGCCCTGCCTACGAGCAGTACTTC
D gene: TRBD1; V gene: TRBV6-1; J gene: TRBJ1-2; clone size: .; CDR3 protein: CASSQRQQGVDGYTF; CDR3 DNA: TGTGCCAGCAGTCAAAGGCAACAGGGGGTCGATGGCTACACCTTC
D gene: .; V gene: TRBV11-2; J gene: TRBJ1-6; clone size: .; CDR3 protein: CASSLLDVPNSPLHF; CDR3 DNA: TGTGCCAGCAGCTTACTAGACGTCCCGAATTCACCCCTCCACTTT
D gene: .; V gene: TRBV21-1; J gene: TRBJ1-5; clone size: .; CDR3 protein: CASSPDSCNQPQHF; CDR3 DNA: TGTGCCAGCAGCCCCGACAGCTGCAATCAGCCCCAGCATTTT
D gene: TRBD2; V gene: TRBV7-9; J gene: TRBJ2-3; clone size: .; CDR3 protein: CASSLVPSGRPTDTQYF; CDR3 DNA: TGTGCCAGCAGCTTAGTCCCTAGCGGGAGACCCACAGATACGCAGTATTTT
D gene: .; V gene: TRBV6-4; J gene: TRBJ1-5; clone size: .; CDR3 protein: CASSAPVQGGTQPQHF; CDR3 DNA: TGTGCCAGCAGTGCGCCCGTACAGGGCGGAACTCAGCCCCAGCATTTT
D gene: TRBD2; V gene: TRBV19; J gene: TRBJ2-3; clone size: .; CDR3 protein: CASKQRGGPDTQYF; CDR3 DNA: TGTGCCAGTAAACAGCGGGGGGGCCCTGATACGCAGTATTTT
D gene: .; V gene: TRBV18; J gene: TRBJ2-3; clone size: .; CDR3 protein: CASSPWQQNTDTQYF; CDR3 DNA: TGTGCCAGCTCACCATGGCAACAGAACACAGATACGCAGTATTTT
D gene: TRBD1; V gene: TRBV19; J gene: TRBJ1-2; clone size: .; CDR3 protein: CASSSPGQTYGYTF; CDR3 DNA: TGTGCCAGTAGCTCACCGGGACAGACATATGGCTACACCTTC
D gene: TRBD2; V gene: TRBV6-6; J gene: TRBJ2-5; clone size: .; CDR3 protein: CASSAPSGGAETQYF; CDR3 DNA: TGTGCCAGCAGCGCTCCTAGCGGGGGGGCAGAGACCCAGTACTTC
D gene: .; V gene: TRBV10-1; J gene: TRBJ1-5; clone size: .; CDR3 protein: CASSAGDGQPQHF; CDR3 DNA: TGCGCCAGCAGTGCCGGGGATGGTCAGCCCCAGCATTTT
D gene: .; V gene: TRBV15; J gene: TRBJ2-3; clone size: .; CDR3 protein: CATSREAGRRTDTQYF; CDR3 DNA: TGTGCCACCAGCAGAGAGGCGGGACGGCGCACAGATACGCAGTATTTT
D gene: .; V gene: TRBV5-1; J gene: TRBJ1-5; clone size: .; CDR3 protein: CASSLGTGGNQPQHF; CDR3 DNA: TGCGCCAGCAGCTTGGGTACGGGGGGGAATCAGCCCCAGCATTTT
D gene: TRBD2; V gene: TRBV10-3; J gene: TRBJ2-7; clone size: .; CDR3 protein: CAISASGSYSYEQYF; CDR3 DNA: TGTGCCATCAGTGCTAGCGGGAGTTACTCCTACGAGCAGTACTTC
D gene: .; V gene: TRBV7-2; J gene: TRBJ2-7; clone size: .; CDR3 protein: CASSFEGRYEQYF; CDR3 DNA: TGTGCCAGCAGCTTCGAGGGGAGGTACGAGCAGTACTTC
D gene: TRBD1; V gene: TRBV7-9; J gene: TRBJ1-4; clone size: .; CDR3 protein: CASQDRGGEKLFF; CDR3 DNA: TGTGCCAGCCAGGACAGGGGGGGTGAAAAACTGTTTTTT
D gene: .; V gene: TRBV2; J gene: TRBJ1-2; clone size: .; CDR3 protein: CASSEAYDRGYTF; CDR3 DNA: TGTGCCAGCAGTGAAGCGTACGACAGGGGCTACACCTTC
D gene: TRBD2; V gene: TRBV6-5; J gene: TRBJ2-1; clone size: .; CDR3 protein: CASSYLTGLAGGEQFF; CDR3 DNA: TGTGCCAGCAGTTACTTAACGGGACTAGCGGGAGGTGAGCAGTTCTTC
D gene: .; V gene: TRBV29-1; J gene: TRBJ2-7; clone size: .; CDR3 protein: CSVAPLAPTYEQYF; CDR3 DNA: TGCAGCGTTGCCCCTCTAGCGCCCACCTACGAGCAGTACTTC
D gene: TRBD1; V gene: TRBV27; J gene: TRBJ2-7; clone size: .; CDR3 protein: CASSLSRGQARYEQYF; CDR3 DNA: TGTGCCAGCAGTTTATCAAGGGGACAGGCCCGCTACGAGCAGTACTTC
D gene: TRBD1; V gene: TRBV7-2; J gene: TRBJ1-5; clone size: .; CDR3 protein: CASSFHQGAYQPQHF; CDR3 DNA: TGTGCCAGCAGCTTTCACCAGGGGGCGTATCAGCCCCAGCATTTT
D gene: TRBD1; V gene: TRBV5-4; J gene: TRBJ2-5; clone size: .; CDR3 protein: CASSLTFLDREETQYF; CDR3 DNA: TGTGCCAGCAGCTTGACCTTCCTGGACAGGGAAGAGACCCAGTACTTC
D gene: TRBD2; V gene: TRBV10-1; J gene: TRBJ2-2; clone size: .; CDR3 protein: CASSVAGVGTGELFF; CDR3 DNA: TGCGCCAGCAGTGTAGCGGGAGTTGGCACCGGGGAGCTGTTTTTT
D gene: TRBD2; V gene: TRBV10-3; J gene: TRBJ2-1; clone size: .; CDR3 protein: CAISESPTSAQANEQFF; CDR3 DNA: TGTGCCATCAGTGAGTCCCCAACTAGCGCCCAGGCTAATGAGCAGTTCTTC
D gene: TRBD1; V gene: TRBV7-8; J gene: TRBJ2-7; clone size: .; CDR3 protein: CASSLGSGTVQYEQYF; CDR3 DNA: TGTGCCAGCAGCTTAGGTTCGGGGACAGTGCAGTACGAGCAGTACTTC
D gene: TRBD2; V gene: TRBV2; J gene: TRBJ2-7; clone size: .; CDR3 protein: CASGTNLGAYEQYF; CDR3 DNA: TGTGCCAGCGGGACTAACTTGGGTGCCTACGAGCAGTACTTC
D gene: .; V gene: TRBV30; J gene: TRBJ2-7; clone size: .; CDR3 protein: CAWGGYEQYF; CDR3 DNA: TGTGCCTGGGGGGGGTACGAGCAGTACTTC